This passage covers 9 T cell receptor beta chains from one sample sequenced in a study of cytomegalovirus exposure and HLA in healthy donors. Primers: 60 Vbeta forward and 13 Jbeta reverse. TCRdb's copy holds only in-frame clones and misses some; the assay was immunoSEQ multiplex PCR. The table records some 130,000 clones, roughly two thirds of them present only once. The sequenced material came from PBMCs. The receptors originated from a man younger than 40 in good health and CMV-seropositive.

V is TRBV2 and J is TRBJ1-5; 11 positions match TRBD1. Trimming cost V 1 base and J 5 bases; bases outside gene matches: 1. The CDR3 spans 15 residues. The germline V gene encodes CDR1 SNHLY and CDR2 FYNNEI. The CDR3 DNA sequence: TGTGCCAGCAGTGAAGGGACAGGGGGCTATCAGCCCCAGCATTTT. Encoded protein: CASSEGTGGYQPQHF.

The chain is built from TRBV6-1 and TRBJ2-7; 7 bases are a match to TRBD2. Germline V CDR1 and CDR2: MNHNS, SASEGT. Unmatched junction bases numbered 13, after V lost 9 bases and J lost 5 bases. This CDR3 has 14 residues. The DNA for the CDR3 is TGTGCCAGTCGGACGAGGGAGGGCCCCCACGAGCAGTACTTC. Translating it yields CASRTREGPHEQYF.

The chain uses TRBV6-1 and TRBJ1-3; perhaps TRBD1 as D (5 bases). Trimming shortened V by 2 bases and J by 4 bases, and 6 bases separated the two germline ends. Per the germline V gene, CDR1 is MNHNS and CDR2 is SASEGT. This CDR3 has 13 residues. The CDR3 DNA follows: TGTGCCAGCAGTGAATGGGGCGGAAACACCATATATTTT. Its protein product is CASSEWGGNTIYF.

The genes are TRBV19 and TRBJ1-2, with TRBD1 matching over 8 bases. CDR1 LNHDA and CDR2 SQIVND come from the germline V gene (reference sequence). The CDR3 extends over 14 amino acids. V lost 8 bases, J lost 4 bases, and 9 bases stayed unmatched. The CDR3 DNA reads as TGTGCCAGTCGGACAGGGTCTACCTCCTATGGCTACACCTTC. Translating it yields CASRTGSTSYGYTF. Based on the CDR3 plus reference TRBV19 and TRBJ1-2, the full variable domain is DGGITQSPKYLFRKEGQNVTLSCEQNLNHDAMYWYRQDPGQGLRLIYYSQIVNDFQKGDIAEGYSVSREKKESFPLTVTSAQKNPTAFYLCASRTGSTSYGYTFGSGTRLTVV.

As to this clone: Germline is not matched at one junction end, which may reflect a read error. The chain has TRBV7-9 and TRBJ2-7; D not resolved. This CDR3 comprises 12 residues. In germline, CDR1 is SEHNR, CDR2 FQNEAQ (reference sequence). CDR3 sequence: CSSSLRHYEQYF. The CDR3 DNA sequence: TGTTCCAGCAGCTTAAGACACTACGAGCAGTACTTC. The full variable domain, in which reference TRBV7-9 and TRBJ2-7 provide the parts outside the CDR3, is DTGVSQNPRHKITKRGQNVTFRCDPISEHNRLYWYRQTLGQGPEFLTYFQNEAQLEKSRLLSDRFSAERPKGSFSTLEIQRTEQGDSAMYLCSSSLRHYEQYFGPGTRLTVT.

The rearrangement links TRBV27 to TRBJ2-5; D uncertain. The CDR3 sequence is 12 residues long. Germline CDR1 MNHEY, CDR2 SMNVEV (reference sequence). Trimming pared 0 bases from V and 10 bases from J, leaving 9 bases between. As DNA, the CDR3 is TGTGCCAGCAGTTTATCGAGTCCCGTCCAGTACTTC. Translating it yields CASSLSSPVQYF.

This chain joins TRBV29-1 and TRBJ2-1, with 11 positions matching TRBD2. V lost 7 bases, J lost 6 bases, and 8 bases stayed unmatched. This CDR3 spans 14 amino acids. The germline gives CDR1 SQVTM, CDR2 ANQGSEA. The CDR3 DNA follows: TGCAGCGCTAATAGCGGGAGGGCCACCAATGAGCAGTTCTTC. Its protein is CSANSGRATNEQFF.

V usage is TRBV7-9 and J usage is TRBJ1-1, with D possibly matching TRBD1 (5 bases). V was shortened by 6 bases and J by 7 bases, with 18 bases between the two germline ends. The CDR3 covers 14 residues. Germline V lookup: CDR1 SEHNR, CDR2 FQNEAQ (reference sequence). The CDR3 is CASRHCGETGEAFF. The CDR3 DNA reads TGTGCCAGCAGACACTGCGGGGAAACAGGTGAAGCTTTCTTT.

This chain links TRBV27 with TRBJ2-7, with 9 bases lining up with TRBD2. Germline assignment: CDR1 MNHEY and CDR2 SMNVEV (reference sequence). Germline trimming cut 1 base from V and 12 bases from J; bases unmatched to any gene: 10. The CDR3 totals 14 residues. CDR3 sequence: CASSLWASGKGPYF. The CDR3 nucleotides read TGTGCCAGCAGTTTATGGGCTAGCGGGAAGGGTCCGTACTTC.